The 25 T cell receptor beta chains given below trace back to one sample, sequenced in a study of early T cells in non-severe SARS-CoV-2 infection. TCRdb independently ran MiXCR on the 5' RACE reads; one entry per CDR3 protein. This sample has 70,000 to 75,000 distinct CDR3 sequences, with 9% to 15% found just once. Sequencing was done on a sample of whole blood. Receptors originate from an adult who was a healthcare worker with PCR-confirmed SARS-CoV-2 infection or an uninfected control (not recorded which).

The table lists this clonotype with many counts. The CDR3 region has the DNA TGTGCCAGCAGCCTCACGGGAAATTTCGGGGAGCTGTTTTTT. Translation: CASSLTGNFGELFF. The chain links TRBV7-6 to TRBJ2-2; D is perhaps TRBD2 (5 bases). Germline CDR1 and CDR2: SGHVS and FNYEAQ. The V gene lost 5 bases and the J gene lost 7 bases, with 14 bases spanning the gap. This CDR3 spans 14 amino acids.

The V and J genes are TRBV7-9 and TRBJ2-1, with a tentative D call TRBD2 (5 bases). CDR1 is SEHNR, CDR2 FQNEAQ, per germline (reference sequence). The CDR3 totals 16 residues. Trimming left V 5 bases short and J 0 bases short, with 14 bases between. The DNA for the CDR3 is TGTGCCAGCAGCCAAAGTCCCGCGGGCTCCTACAATGAGCAGTTCTTC. Protein: CASSQSPAGSYNEQFF.

The chain carries TRBV11-2 and TRBJ2-5; TRBD2 matches 13 bases. This CDR3 has 13 residues. Germline CDR1 is SGHAT and CDR2 is FQNNGV. Trimming cost V 8 bases and J 4 bases; bases outside gene matches: 1. CDR3 sequence (DNA): TGTGCCAGCCGACTAGCGGGAGGAGAGACCCAGTACTTC. This gives the protein CASRLAGGETQYF.

The sample holds a few counts of this clonotype. The CDR3 DNA sequence: TGTGCCTCCCTCCATGTGGGCGAGCAGTTCTTC. Its protein product is CASLHVGEQFF. The rearrangement links TRBV24-1 to TRBJ2-1, with D unclear. CDR3 length: 11 amino acids. V was cut by 12 bases and J by 10 bases, with 15 bases left in between. Germline lookup yields CDR1 KGHDR and CDR2 SFDVKD.

This clonotype has ten or more counts. The CDR3 loop is CASSIGTGQETQYF. For the CDR3, the DNA is TGTGCCAGCAGCATTGGGACAGGCCAAGAGACCCAGTACTTC. V gene TRBV7-8 combines with J gene TRBJ2-5; 8 positions agree with TRBD1. Looked up from germline, CDR1 is SGHVS and CDR2 is FQNEAQ. CDR3 size: 14 residues. The ends lost 5 bases at V and 1 base at J; junction bases unmatched: 3. Supplemented by reference TRBV7-8 and TRBJ2-5, the full variable domain reads GAGVSQSPRYKVAKRGQDVALRCDPISGHVSLFWYQQALGQGPEFLTYFQNEAQLDKSGLPSDRFFAERPEGSVSTLKIQRTQQEDSAVYLCASSIGTGQETQYFGPGTRLLVL.

This clonotype has more than one count but fewer than ten. This rearrangement joins TRBV20-1 to TRBJ2-5, with D possibly matching TRBD2 (5 bases). V shed 6 bases and J shed 1 base, with 21 bases lying between them. The length of the CDR3 is 16 residues. CDR1 DFQATT and CDR2 SNEGSKA come from the germline V gene (reference sequence). This CDR3 reads CSALAGLAIPQETQYF. CDR3 DNA: TGCAGTGCGCTGGCCGGACTGGCTATTCCCCAAGAGACCCAGTACTTC.

This clonotype was seen a few times. The V call is TRBV6-2 or TRBV6-3, the J call TRBJ2-1; 12 bases align to TRBD2. V was pared by 9 bases and J by 7 bases, with 10 bases of the junction left unmatched. The CDR3 sequence is 15 residues long. Germline lookup yields CDR1 MNHEY and CDR2 SVGEGT. The CDR3 sequence is CASIRAGTSGNEQFF. CDR3 bases: TGTGCCAGTATACGCGCAGGGACTAGCGGGAATGAGCAGTTCTTC.

The CDR3 DNA is TGCAGCGCTTGGGACGGAGAATACGAGCAGTACTTC. Its protein is CSAWDGEYEQYF. The chain joins TRBV29-1 to TRBJ2-7; D may be TRBD1 or TRBD2 (5 bases each). V was cut by 7 bases and J by 4 bases, with 14 bases left in between. The CDR3 spans 12 residues. CDR1 is SQVTM and CDR2 is ANQGSEA in the germline V gene.

The chain recombines TRBV4-1 with TRBJ2-3; maybe TRBD2 (5 bases). V lost 5 bases and J lost 3, with 15 bases in between. CDR3 size: 15 residues. Germline lookup yields CDR1 MGHRA and CDR2 YSYEKL. CDR3 protein: CASSEGSRATDTQYF. CDR3 bases: TGCGCCAGCAGCGAAGGGAGTAGAGCGACAGATACGCAGTATTTT.

The gene calls are TRBV6-2 or TRBV6-3 and TRBJ2-6; D is perhaps TRBD1 (5 bases). With 6 bases removed from V and 2 bases from J, the gap between germline ends came to 11 bases. The CDR3 sequence is 15 residues long. Germline V gene sequence: CDR1 MNHEY, CDR2 SVGEGT. The CDR3 sequence is CASRGAQPGANVLTF. Here the CDR3 DNA reads TGTGCCAGCAGAGGGGCTCAGCCTGGGGCCAACGTCCTGACTTTC.

This clonotype occurred a few times. This rearrangement joins TRBV7-9 to TRBJ2-1, with TRBD2 matching 7 bases. CDR1 and CDR2 from the germline V gene are SEHNR and FQNEAQ (reference sequence). CDR3 length: 13 amino acids. V was clipped by 3 bases and J by 5 bases; unmatched bases: 1. CDR3 sequence: CASSFGTNNEQFF. CDR3 sequence (DNA): TGTGCCAGCAGCTTCGGGACTAACAATGAGCAGTTCTTC.

The chain links TRBV21-1 to TRBJ1-4; the table's D gene call, TRBD1, was not cross checked with the DNA. TRBV21-1 is tagged as a pseudogene. The CDR3 has 14 residues. The CDR3 region has the DNA TGTGCCAGCAGCAAAGGTGCCCCCCCGGGAAAACTGTTTTTT. Its translation: CASSKGAPPGKLFF.

This clonotype was seen many times. The rearrangement joins TRBV3-1 to TRBJ2-1, with D perhaps being TRBD1 or TRBD2 (5 bases each). The V and J ends lost 2 bases and 3 bases respectively, with 8 bases between them. CDR3 length: 14 residues. Germline lookup yields CDR1 LGHDT and CDR2 YNNKEL (reference sequence). CDR3 protein: CASSQRGHYNEQFF. CDR3 nucleotide sequence: TGTGCCAGCAGCCAACGGGGCCACTACAATGAGCAGTTCTTC.

The chain recombines TRBV2 with TRBJ2-7; 7 bases agree with TRBD1. Germline V gene lookup returns CDR1 SNHLY and CDR2 FYNNEI. V was pared by 5 bases and J by 0 bases, with 10 bases of the junction left unmatched. The CDR3 length is 16 residues. Here the CDR3 reads CASSNNRGGSSYEQYF. The CDR3 DNA is TGTGCCAGCAGTAATAACAGGGGCGGTAGCTCCTACGAGCAGTACTTC.

The chain is built from TRBV18 and TRBJ1-2; the D is unclear. The germline V and J ends were trimmed by 2 bases and 0 bases, with 10 bases remaining between them. Looked up from germline, CDR1 is KGHSH and CDR2 is LQKENI. This CDR3 is 15 amino acids long. CDR3 DNA sequence: TGTGCCAGCTCACCATCGGCCCTTGCTAACTATGGCTACACCTTC. Protein product: CASSPSALANYGYTF.

This clonotype occurred many times. The chain recombines TRBV30 with TRBJ1-6, with TRBD1 matching over 7 bases. The CDR3 loop spans 16 amino acids. Germline CDR1 is GTSNPN and CDR2 is SVGIG (reference sequence). After removal of 1 base from V and 9 bases from J, the junction contained 12 bases not matched to a gene. Written as DNA, the CDR3 is TGTGCCTGGAGTGAGGGGGCGCTTCCCCAGGTTTCACCCCTCCACTTT. This encodes CAWSEGALPQVSPLHF. Full variable domain (remainder filled in from reference TRBV30 and TRBJ1-6): SQTIHQWPATLVQPVGSPLSLECTVEGTSNPNLYWYRQAAGRGLQLLFYSVGIGQISSEVPQNLSASRPQDRQFILSSKKLLLSDSGFYLCAWSEGALPQVSPLHFGNGTRLTVT.

Remarks on this clonotype: Germline and junction disagree at one end, which may indicate a read error. This chain uses TRBV7-9 with TRBJ2-1, with TRBD2 matching 9 bases. CDR1 is SEHNR and CDR2 is FQNEAQ in the germline V gene (reference sequence). This CDR3 region has 14 residues. CDR3 sequence: CASSVAGTSNDQFF. The CDR3 DNA is TGTGCCAGCAGCGTAGCCGGGACTAGCAATGACCAGTTCTTC.

This chain connects TRBV7-3 to TRBJ2-1; D is unresolved. Between the trimmed V and J ends, which lost 5 bases and 8 bases, there was a span of 13 bases. Germline V gene data show CDR1 as SGHTA and CDR2 as FQGTGA. The CDR3 runs 13 residues. The CDR3 loop reads CASSRAHGDEQFF. Written as DNA, the CDR3 is TGTGCCAGCAGCCGGGCCCACGGAGATGAGCAGTTCTTC. The variable domain in full, completed from reference TRBV7-3 and TRBJ2-1, reads GAGVSQTPSNKVTEKGKYVELRCDPISGHTALYWYRQSLGQGPEFLIYFQGTGAADDSGLPNDRFFAVRPEGSVSTLKIQRTERGDSAVYLCASSRAHGDEQFFGPGTRLTVL.

This clonotype was observed many times. J is TRBJ2-5 and V is TRBV11-2, with 8 nucleotides matching TRBD1. Trimming took 3 bases from V and 9 from J; bases not matched to a gene: 9. This CDR3 is 14 amino acids long. Germline CDR1 and CDR2: SGHAT and FQNNGV. For the CDR3, the DNA is TGTGCCAGCAGCTTGGACAGGGCCTTTCGGGCCCAGTACTTC. It specifies CASSLDRAFRAQYF.

This clonotype was seen a few times. J is TRBJ1-1 and V is TRBV6-5; no reliable D call. The CDR3 extends over 14 amino acids. Germline V gene lookup returns CDR1 MNHEY and CDR2 SVGAGI. Trimming pared 2 bases from V and 0 bases from J, leaving 7 bases between. The CDR3 sequence is CASSYRQLNTEAFF. The CDR3 bases are TGTGCCAGCAGTTACCGACAACTGAACACTGAAGCTTTCTTT.

V usage is TRBV11-1 and J usage is TRBJ2-1, with TRBD1 matching 9 bases. The germline V gene has CDR1 SGHAT and CDR2 FQDESV (reference sequence). V shed 5 bases and J 3 bases; nucleotides not matched to a gene: 14. The CDR3 consists of 18 residues. CDR3 residues: CASSRGNRYRGHYNEQFF. CDR3 nucleotides: TGTGCCAGCAGCCGGGGAAACCGGTACAGGGGGCACTACAATGAGCAGTTCTTC.

The genes are TRBV19 and TRBJ1-5; a weak D match, TRBD1 (5 bases). V was trimmed by 1 base and J by 5 bases, leaving 6 bases between them. The CDR3 runs to 13 residues. CDR1 and CDR2 (germline): LNHDA, SQIVND (reference sequence). The chain's CDR3 is CASSIGGHQPQHF. CDR3 in DNA: TGTGCCAGTAGTATAGGGGGCCATCAGCCCCAGCATTTT.

This clonotype turned up a few times. The chain recombines TRBV19 with TRBJ1-4; 9 bases match TRBD1. The V gene end was trimmed by 9 bases and the J gene end by 5 bases; junction bases not matched to a gene: 10. There are 15 residues in the CDR3. CDR1 is LNHDA, CDR2 SQIVND, per germline (reference sequence). The CDR3 bases are TGTGCCAGCGGGATAACCGGGACAGGGAATGAAAAACTGTTTTTT. Its protein is CASGITGTGNEKLFF.

This clonotype appeared many times. The J gene is TRBJ2-2, the V gene TRBV10-3, with D unresolved. Germline-derived CDR1 and CDR2 are ENHRY and SYGVKD. This CDR3 has 13 residues. The V gene lost 2 bases and the J gene lost 1 base, with 2 bases spanning the gap. In nucleotides, the CDR3 is TGTGCCATCAGTGAGGGGAACACCGGGGAGCTGTTTTTT. Translated, it gives CAISEGNTGELFF.

The J gene is TRBJ1-2, the V gene TRBV9, with D perhaps matching TRBD1 (6 bases). Germline assignment: CDR1 SGDLS and CDR2 YYNGEE. V lost 3 bases and J 7 bases, leaving 16 bases between the germline ends. The CDR3 is made up of 14 amino acids. The CDR3 nucleotides read TGTGCCAGCAGCGCAGTTCCGTACAGGGTTGGCTACACCTTC. Amino acids: CASSAVPYRVGYTF.